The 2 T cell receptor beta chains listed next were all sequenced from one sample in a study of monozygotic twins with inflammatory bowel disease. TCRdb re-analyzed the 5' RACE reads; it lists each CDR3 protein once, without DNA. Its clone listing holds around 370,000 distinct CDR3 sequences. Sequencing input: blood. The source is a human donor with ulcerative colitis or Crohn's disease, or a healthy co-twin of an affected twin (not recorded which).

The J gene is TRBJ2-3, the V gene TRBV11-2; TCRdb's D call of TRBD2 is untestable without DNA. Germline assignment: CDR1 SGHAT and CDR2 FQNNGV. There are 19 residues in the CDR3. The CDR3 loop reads CASGRVIRLAGGVTDTQYF.

The CDR3 reads CASSLWGQTLAKNIQYF. V gene TRBV5-1 combines with J gene TRBJ2-4; TCRdb calls TRBD1, which cannot be checked without DNA. CDR3 length: 17 residues. Looked up from germline, CDR1 is SGHRS and CDR2 is YFSETQ.